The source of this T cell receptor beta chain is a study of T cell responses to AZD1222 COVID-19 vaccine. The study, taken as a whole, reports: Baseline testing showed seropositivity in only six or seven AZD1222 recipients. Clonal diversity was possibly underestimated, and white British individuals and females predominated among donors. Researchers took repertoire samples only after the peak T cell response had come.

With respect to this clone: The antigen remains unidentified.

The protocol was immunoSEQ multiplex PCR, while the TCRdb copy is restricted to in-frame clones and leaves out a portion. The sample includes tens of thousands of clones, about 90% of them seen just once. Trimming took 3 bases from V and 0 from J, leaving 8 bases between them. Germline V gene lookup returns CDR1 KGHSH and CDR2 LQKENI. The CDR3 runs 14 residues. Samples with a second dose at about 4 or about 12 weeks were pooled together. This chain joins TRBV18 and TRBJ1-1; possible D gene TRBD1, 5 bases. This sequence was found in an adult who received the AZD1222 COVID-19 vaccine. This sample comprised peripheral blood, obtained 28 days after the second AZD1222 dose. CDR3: CASSPGRLNTEAFF. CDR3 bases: TGTGCCAGCTCACCGGGACGGCTGAACACTGAAGCTTTCTTT.